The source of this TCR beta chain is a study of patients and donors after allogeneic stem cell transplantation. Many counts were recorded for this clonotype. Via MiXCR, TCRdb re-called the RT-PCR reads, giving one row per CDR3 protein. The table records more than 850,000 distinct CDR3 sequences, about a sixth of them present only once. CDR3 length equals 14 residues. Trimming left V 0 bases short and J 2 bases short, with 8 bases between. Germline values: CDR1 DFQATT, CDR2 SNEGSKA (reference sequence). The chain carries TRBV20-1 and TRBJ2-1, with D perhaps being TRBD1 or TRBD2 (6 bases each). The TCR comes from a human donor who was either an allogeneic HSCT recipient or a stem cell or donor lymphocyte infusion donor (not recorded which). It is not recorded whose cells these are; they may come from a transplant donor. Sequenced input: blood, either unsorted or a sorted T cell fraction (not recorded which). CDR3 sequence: CSARDRGAYNEQFF. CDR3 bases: TGCAGTGCTAGAGATAGGGGGGCCTACAATGAGCAGTTCTTC.